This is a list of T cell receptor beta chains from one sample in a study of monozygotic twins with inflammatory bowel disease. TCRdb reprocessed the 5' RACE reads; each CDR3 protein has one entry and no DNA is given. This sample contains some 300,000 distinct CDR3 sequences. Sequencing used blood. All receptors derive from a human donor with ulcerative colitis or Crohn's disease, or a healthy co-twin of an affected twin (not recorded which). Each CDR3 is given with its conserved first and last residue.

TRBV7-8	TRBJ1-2	CASSPWEYGYTF
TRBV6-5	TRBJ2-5	CASSYSSYSGGETQYF
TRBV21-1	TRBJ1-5	CASSHPPRDSNQPQHF
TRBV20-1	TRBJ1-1	CSASKLAPEAFF
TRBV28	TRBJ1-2	CASSRGGLRYGYTF
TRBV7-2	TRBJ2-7	CASSRVGGSYEQYF
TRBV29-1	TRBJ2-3	CSVEGLAGGTSTDTQYF
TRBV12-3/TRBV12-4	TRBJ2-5	CASSLQTSGGAWGETQYF
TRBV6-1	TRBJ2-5	CASRLTSGGAETQYF
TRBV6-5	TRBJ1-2	CASCGANYGYTF
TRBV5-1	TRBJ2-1	CASSLGQGGDNEQFF
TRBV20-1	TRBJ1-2	CSAREAGQGAAGYTF
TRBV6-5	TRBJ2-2	CASSYYASGENTGELFF
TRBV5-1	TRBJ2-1	CASSLGSSGTYNEQFF
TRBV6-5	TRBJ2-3	CASSYYLRDRATDTQYF
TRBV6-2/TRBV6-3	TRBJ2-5	CASSYITGTSGGLYQETQYF
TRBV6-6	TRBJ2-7	CARPLAYSYEQYF
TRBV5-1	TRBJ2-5	CASSLAVWETQYF
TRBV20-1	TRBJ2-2	CSARAQGTGELFF
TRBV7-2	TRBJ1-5	CASSLGVWGNQPQHF
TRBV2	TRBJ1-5	CASTFSRANQPQHF
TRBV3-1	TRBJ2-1	CASSQDRSGKSYNEQFF
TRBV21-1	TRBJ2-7	CASSKSVPGVFYEQYF
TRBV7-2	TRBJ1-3	CASSYQATGNTIYF
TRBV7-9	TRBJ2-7	CASSLGGFYEQYF
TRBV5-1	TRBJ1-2	CASSLQGVYTF
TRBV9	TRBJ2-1	CASSVDRASYNEQFF
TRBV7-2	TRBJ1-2	CASSGPTEANYGYTF
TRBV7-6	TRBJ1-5	CASSHGVGGDSSNQPQHF
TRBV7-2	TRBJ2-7	CASSLGQPGKYEQYF
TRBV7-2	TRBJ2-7	CASSLTSGGHSKQYF
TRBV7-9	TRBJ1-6	CASTNGEGGPSSPLHF
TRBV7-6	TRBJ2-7	CASSPPRSEQYF
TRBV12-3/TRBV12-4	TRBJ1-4	CASSSTRDSNEKLFF
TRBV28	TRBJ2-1	CASSRNPGALDEQFF
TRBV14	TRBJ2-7	CASSLPGPQTEQYF
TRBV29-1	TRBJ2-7	CSVEEVRKGYEQYF
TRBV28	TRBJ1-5	CASKGSLGNNQPQHF